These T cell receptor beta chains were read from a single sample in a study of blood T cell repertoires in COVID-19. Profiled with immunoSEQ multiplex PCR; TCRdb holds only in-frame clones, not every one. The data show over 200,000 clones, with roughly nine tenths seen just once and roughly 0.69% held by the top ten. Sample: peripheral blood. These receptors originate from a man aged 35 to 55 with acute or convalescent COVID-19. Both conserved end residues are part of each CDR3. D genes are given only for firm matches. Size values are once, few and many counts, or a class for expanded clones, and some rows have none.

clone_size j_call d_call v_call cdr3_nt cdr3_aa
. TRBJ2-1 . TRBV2 TGTGCCAGCAGAGCCCGTCAGGTCTCAGATGGAGGTGAGCAGTTCTTC CASRARQVSDGGEQFF
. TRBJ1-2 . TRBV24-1 TGTGCTACCAGCAAGGACAGCTATGGCTACACCTTC CATSKDSYGYTF
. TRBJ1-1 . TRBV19 TGTGCCAGTAGTATAACCCTGGACAGAAGGGAAGCTTTCTTT CASSITLDRREAFF
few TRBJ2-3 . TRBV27 TGTGCCAGCAGTTCGGGCCTAGGAGGAGGGGAAGATACGCAGTATTTT CASSSGLGGGEDTQYF
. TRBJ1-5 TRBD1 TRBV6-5 TGTGCCAGCAGTTACGCCGACAGGGGTCAGCCCCAGCATTTT CASSYADRGQPQHF
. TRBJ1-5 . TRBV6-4 TGTGCCAGCAGCTACTTCAGGGTCGGGGGAAATCAGCCCCAGCATTTT CASSYFRVGGNQPQHF
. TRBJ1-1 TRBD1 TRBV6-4 TGTGCCAGCAGTAGACAGGGAACAACTGAAGCTTTCTTT CASSRQGTTEAFF
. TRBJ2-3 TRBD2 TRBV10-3 TGTGCCATCAGGCTAGCGGGGCCCACAGATACGCAGTATTTT CAIRLAGPTDTQYF
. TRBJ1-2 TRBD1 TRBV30 TGTGCCTGGAGTTGGACAGGGAACTATGGCTACACCTTC CAWSWTGNYGYTF
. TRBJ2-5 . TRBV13 TGTGCCAGCAGCCGAGCGATAGGGGGACAAGAGACCCAGTACTTC CASSRAIGGQETQYF
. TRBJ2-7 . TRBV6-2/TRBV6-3 TGTGCCAGCAGTTACGTCTCCGCGGTGCAGTACTTC CASSYVSAVQYF
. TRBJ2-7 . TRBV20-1 TGCAGTGCTAGTAAGTCTAGCGACGAGCAGTACTTC CSASKSSDEQYF
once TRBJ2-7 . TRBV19 TGTGCCAGTAGATGGGAGAGCTACGAGCAGTACTTC CASRWESYEQYF
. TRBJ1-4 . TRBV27 TGTGCCAGCAGTCCCGGTCATCGCGGTAATGAAAAACTGTTTTTT CASSPGHRGNEKLFF
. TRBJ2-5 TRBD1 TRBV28 TGTGCCAGCCACAGGGGACAAGAGACCCAGTACTTC CASHRGQETQYF
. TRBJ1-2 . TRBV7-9 TGTGCCAGCAGCCCCCCCCGGGGAAGTGGCTACACCTTC CASSPPRGSGYTF
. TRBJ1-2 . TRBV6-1 TGTGCCAGCAGTGAAGGCACAGGCCTCTATGGCTACACCTTC CASSEGTGLYGYTF
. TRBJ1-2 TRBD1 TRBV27 TGTGCCAGCAGTCGCGCCGGGACAGGCTCCTATGGCTACACCTTC CASSRAGTGSYGYTF
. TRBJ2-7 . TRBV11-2 TGTGCCAGCAGCCCCGACAGGTCCGGCGAGCAGTACTTC CASSPDRSGEQYF
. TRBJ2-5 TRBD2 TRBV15 TGTGCCACAAGCAGAGCGGGGGGCCTTAGTGAGACCCAGTACTTC CATSRAGGLSETQYF
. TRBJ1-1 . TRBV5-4 TGTGCCAGCAGCTTATCCCGGGGGAGGACTGAAGCTTTCTTT CASSLSRGRTEAFF
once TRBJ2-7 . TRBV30 TGTGCCTGGAGCCACGGACTGGGCCCCTACGAGCAGTACTTC CAWSHGLGPYEQYF
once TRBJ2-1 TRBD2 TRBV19 TGTGCCAGTAGTATAAAAGCGGGAGGGATGTCGTGGGGCAATGAGCAGTTCTTC CASSIKAGGMSWGNEQFF
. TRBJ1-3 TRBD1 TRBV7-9 TGTGCCAGCAGCGGGGCCGGGACAGGGGGAGGAAACACCATATATTTT CASSGAGTGGGNTIYF
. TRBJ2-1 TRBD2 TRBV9 TGTGCCAGCAGCACCCGGACTAGCGGGAGGGATGAGCAGTTCTTC CASSTRTSGRDEQFF
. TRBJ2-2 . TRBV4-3 TGCGCCAGCAGCCAACATTTACCGACGACCTTGAGGGGGGAGCTGTTTTTT CASSQHLPTTLRGELFF
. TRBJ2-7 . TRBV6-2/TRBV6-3 TGTGCCAGCAGTTACAACAACCCAGGATACGAGCAGTACTTC CASSYNNPGYEQYF
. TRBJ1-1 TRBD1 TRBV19 TGTGCCAGTAGTCTTGGGACAGGTAGGTGGCAGAACACTGAAGCTTTCTTT CASSLGTGRWQNTEAFF
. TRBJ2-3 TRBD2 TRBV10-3 TGTGCCATCAGTGGGCGGGAGGACATTACAGATACGCAGTATTTT CAISGREDITDTQYF
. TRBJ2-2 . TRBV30 TGTGCCTGGGCGGCCGGGGTTCCGAACGGGGAGCTGTTTTTT CAWAAGVPNGELFF
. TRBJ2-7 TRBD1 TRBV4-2 TGTGCCAGCAGCCTTGACAGGGTGTCCTACGAGCAGTACTTC CASSLDRVSYEQYF
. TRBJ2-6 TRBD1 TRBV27 TGTGCCAGCAGCTTGGACAGGGCTGGGGCCACCGTCCTGACTTTC CASSLDRAGATVLTF
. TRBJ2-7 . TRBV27 TGTGCCAGCAGTCGCCTAGATCGGGAGATCGACGAGCAGTACTTC CASSRLDREIDEQYF
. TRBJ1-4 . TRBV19 TGTGCCAGTACATCGACAGCTGCAACTAATGAAAAACTGTTTTTT CASTSTAATNEKLFF